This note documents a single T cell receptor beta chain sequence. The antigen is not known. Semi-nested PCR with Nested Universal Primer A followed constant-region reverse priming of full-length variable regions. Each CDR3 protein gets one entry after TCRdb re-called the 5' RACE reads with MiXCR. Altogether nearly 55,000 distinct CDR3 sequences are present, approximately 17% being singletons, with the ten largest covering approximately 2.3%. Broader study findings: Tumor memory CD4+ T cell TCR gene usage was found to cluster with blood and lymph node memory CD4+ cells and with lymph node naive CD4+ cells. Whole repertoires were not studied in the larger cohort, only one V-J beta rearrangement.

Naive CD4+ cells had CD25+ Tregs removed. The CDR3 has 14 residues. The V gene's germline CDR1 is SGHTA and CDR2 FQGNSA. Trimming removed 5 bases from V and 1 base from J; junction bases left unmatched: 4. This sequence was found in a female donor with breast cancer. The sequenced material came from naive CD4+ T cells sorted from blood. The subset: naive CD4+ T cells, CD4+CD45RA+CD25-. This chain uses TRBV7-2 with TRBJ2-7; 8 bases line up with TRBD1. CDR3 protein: CASSPQGASYEQYF. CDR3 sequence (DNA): TGTGCCAGCAGCCCCCAGGGGGCGTCCTACGAGCAGTACTTC.